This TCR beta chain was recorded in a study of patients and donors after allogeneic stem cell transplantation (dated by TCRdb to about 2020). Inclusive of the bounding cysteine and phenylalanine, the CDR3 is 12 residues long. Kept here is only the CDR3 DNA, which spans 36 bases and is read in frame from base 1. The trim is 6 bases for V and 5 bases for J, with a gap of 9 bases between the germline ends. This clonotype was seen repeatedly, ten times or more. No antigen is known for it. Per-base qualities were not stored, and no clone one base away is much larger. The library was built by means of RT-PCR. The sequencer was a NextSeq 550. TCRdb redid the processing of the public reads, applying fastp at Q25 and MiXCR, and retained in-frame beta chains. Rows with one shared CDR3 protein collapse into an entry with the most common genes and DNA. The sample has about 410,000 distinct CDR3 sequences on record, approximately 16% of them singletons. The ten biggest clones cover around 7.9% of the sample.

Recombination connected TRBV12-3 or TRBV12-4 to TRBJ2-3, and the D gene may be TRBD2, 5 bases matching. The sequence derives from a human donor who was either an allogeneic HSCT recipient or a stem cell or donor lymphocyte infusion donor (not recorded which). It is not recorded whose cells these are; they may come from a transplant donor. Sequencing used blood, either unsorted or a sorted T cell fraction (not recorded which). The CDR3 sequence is CASSRGKDTQYF. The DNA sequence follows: TGTGCCAGCAGCCGAGGGAAAGATACGCAGTATTTT.